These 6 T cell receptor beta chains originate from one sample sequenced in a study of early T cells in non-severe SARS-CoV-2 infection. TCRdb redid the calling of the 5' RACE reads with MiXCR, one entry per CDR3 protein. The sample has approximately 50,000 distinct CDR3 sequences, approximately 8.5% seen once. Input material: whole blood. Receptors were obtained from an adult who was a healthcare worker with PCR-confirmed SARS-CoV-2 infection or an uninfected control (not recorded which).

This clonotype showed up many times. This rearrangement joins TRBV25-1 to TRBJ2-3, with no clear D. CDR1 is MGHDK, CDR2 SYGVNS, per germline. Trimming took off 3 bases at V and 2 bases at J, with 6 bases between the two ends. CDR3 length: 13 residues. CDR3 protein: CASSDGFTDTQYF. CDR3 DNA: TGTGCCAGCAGTGATGGGTTCACAGATACGCAGTATTTT.

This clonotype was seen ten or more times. CDR3 in DNA: TGCAGCGCGGGCGGGAGAGGCAATGAGCAGTTCTTC. Protein sequence: CSAGGRGNEQFF. This chain uses TRBV20-1 with TRBJ2-1; 7 bases agree with TRBD2. CDR3 length: 12 residues. Germline lookup yields CDR1 DFQATT and CDR2 SNEGSKA (reference sequence).

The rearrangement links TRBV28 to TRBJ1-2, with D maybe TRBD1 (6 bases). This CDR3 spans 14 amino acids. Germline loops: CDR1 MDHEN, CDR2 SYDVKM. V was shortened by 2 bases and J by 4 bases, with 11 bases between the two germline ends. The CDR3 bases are TGTGCCAGCAGTTTACCAGGGGACGCCTATGGCTACACCTTC. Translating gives CASSLPGDAYGYTF.

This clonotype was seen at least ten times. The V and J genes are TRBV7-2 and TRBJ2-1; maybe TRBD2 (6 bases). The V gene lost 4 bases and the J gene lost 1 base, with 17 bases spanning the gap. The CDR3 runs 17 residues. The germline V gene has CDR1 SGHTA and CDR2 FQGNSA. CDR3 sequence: CASSSTARSGSYNEQFF. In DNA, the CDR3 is TGTGCCAGCAGCTCCACGGCCCGTAGCGGATCCTACAATGAGCAGTTCTTC.

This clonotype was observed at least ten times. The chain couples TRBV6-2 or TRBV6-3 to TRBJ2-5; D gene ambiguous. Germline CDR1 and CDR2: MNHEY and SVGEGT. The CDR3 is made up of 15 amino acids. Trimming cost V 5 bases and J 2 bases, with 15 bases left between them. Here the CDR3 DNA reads TGTGCCAGCAGTCAATTAGGACGGAAACAAGAGACCCAGTACTTC. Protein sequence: CASSQLGRKQETQYF.

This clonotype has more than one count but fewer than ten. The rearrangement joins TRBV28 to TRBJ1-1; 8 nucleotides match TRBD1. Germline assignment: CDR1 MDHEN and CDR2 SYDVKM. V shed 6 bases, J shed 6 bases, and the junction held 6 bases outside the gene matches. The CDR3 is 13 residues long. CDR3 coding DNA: TGTGCCAGCAGGAGGACAGGGTGGGCTGAAGCTTTCTTT. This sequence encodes CASRRTGWAEAFF.